The 15 T cell receptor beta chains listed next were all sequenced from one sample in a study of regulatory T cells in long-lasting Graves disease. Through Arm-PCR of CDR3 regions and iRepertoire HTBI primers, TCR beta libraries were built. TCRdb ran MiXCR on the multiplex PCR reads and lists one entry per CDR3 protein. In the table there are a few hundred thousand distinct CDR3 sequences, about a quarter of which are singletons. Time point described: persistent/refractory GD, antithyroid drugs over 5 years with positive TRAb. There was RNA extracted from PBMCs, and the TCR library was made from it. Sequencing used peripheral blood mononuclear cells (PBMCs), obtained when the disease was refractory, from a patient treated with antithyroid drugs. The receptor set was obtained from a female donor with Graves disease.

V usage is TRBV6-4 and J usage is TRBJ2-7, with 9 bases fitting TRBD1. The V and J ends lost 6 bases and 1 base, in that order; junction bases with no gene match: 7. The CDR3 runs to 15 residues. Germline V gene sequence: CDR1 MRHNA, CDR2 SNTAGT. The CDR3 sequence: CASSLSTGGSYEQYF. Here the CDR3 DNA reads TGTGCCAGCAGCCTCTCGACAGGGGGATCCTACGAGCAGTACTTC.

This clonotype was observed many times. Germline is not matched at one junction end, which may reflect a read error. The chain carries TRBV2 and TRBJ2-6, with a possible D match to TRBD1 (5 bases). Germline lookup yields CDR1 SNHLY and CDR2 FYNNEI. This CDR3 is built from 12 residues. Here the CDR3 reads CASYSRANVLTF. CDR3 bases: TGTGCCAGCTACTCCAGGGCGAACGTCCTGACTTTC.

In its sample, this clonotype was seen a few times. The chain links TRBV20-1 to TRBJ2-7, with D perhaps matching TRBD1 (6 bases). V lost 1 base, J lost 4 bases, and 17 bases lay in between. Germline lookup yields CDR1 DFQATT and CDR2 SNEGSKA (reference sequence). CDR3 length equals 15 residues. The CDR3 nucleotides read TGCAGTGCTAGAGTTGTCAGGGGTGTAGGGTACGAGCAGTACTTC. This codes for CSARVVRGVGYEQYF.

At least ten counts were recorded for this clonotype. The chain carries TRBV5-1 and TRBJ2-7; D unclear. Trimming pared 2 bases from V and 2 bases from J, leaving 8 bases between. The CDR3 covers 13 residues. The germline V gene has CDR1 SGHRS and CDR2 YFSETQ. The CDR3 reads CASSLPTPYEQYF. DNA for the CDR3: TGCGCCAGCAGCTTACCGACCCCCTACGAGCAGTACTTC.

V usage is TRBV20-1 and J usage is TRBJ1-1, with D uncertain. The CDR3 has 14 amino acids. Germline CDR1 and CDR2: DFQATT and SNEGSKA (reference sequence). Between the trimmed V and J ends, which lost 0 bases and 1 base, there was a span of 9 bases. The CDR3 DNA reads TGCAGTGCTAGAGATGAGACGAAGAACACTGAAGCTTTCTTT. Its protein is CSARDETKNTEAFF.

This clonotype was counted at least ten times. V and J are TRBV30 and TRBJ1-4, with D unclear. CDR1 and CDR2 (germline): GTSNPN, SVGIG (reference sequence). The V and J ends lost 1 base and 7 bases respectively, with 7 bases between them. The CDR3 is 12 amino acids. The CDR3 DNA reads TGTGCCTGGAGTGCGGACGGTGAAAAACTGTTTTTT. It encodes CAWSADGEKLFF.

This clonotype was picked up many times. The gene calls are TRBV20-1 and TRBJ2-7, with 11 nucleotides matching TRBD2. The germline V gene encodes CDR1 DFQATT and CDR2 SNEGSKA (reference sequence). The CDR3 spans 13 residues. V lost 3 bases and J lost 4; bases outside the gene matches: 2. The CDR3 is CSASSGRAYEQYF. The CDR3 nucleotides read TGCAGTGCTAGTAGCGGGAGGGCTTACGAGCAGTACTTC.

In its sample, this clonotype was seen many times. The chain couples TRBV7-2 to TRBJ2-7, with 7 bases aligning to TRBD2. Germline V gives CDR1 SGHTA, CDR2 FQGNSA. CDR3 length: 15 residues. Trimming at V came to 3 bases and at J to 0 bases, leaving 5 bases not matched to a gene. DNA of the CDR3: TGTGCCAGCAGCTTTGAACGGACTAGCTCCTACGAGCAGTACTTC. The encoded protein is CASSFERTSSYEQYF.

This clonotype was observed at least ten times. The chain couples TRBV20-1 to TRBJ2-6; D remains ambiguous. Trimming removed 2 bases at V and 0 bases at J, with 11 bases between. Germline CDR1 and CDR2: DFQATT and SNEGSKA (reference sequence). This CDR3 is built from 16 residues. DNA of the CDR3: TGCAGTGCTAGACCTTCAAGGAGCTCTGGGGCCAACGTCCTGACTTTC. Translating it yields CSARPSRSSGANVLTF.

This clonotype was observed a few times. V and J are TRBV2 and TRBJ2-1, with D possibly TRBD2 on 5 matching bases. V was pared by 8 bases and J by 4 bases, with 12 bases between. The CDR3 is 13 amino acids. Germline V gene data show CDR1 as SNHLY and CDR2 as FYNNEI. CDR3: CASQEGLYNEQFF. Here the CDR3 DNA reads TGTGCCAGCCAAGAGGGCCTTTACAATGAGCAGTTCTTC.

This clonotype has just a few counts. The genes are TRBV7-8 and TRBJ2-5; D is uncertain. Germline CDR1 SGHVS, CDR2 FQNEAQ. V lost 2 bases to trimming and J lost 5 bases, with 12 bases between them. This CDR3 is 14 amino acids long. This CDR3 is CASSLKVFGETQYF. The DNA of the CDR3 is TGTGCCAGCAGCTTAAAGGTGTTCGGGGAGACCCAGTACTTC.

This clonotype was counted many times. V is TRBV12-3 or TRBV12-4 and J is TRBJ2-5; D is ambiguous. Trimming removed 1 base at V and 0 bases at J, with 6 bases between. The CDR3 extends over 14 amino acids. CDR3 loop: CASSLVHNQETQYF. The CDR3 nucleotides read TGTGCCAGCAGTTTAGTGCACAACCAAGAGACCCAGTACTTC.

The CDR3 spells CASSILSGAASAYGYTF. DNA of the CDR3: TGTGCCAGTAGTATTTTGTCGGGGGCAGCCAGCGCCTATGGCTACACCTTC. The rearrangement uses TRBV19 and TRBJ1-2, with a tentative D call TRBD1 (6 bases). V was cut by 3 bases and J by 4 bases, with 21 bases left in between. Germline CDR1 and CDR2: LNHDA and SQIVND (reference sequence). This CDR3 contains 17 residues.

This clonotype was detected many times. The chain joins TRBV20-1 to TRBJ2-7; 7 bases align to TRBD1. The CDR3 covers 16 residues. The ends lost 0 bases at V and 0 bases at J; junction bases unmatched: 8. The germline gives CDR1 DFQATT, CDR2 SNEGSKA (reference sequence). CDR3 sequence reads: CSARDEAGQASYEQYF. The CDR3 DNA reads TGCAGTGCTAGAGATGAGGCTGGACAGGCCTCCTACGAGCAGTACTTC.

The genes are TRBV10-3 and TRBJ1-2; TRBD1 matches 7 bases. Unmatched junction bases numbered 7, after V lost 4 bases and J lost 2 bases. Germline CDR1 reads ENHRY; CDR2 reads SYGVKD. This CDR3 is built from 15 residues. Here the CDR3 reads CAISGGGQVNYGYTF. The CDR3 bases are TGTGCCATCAGTGGGGGAGGACAGGTCAACTATGGCTACACCTTC.